The 27 T cell receptor beta chains reported below all come from one sample, sequenced in a study of cytomegalovirus exposure and HLA in healthy donors. The PCR had 60 Vbeta and 13 Jbeta primers. Sequenced by immunoSEQ multiplex PCR; TCRdb stores in-frame clones only, minus some. The table includes about 240,000 clones, 75% to 85% detected once. Sample: PBMCs. These receptors came from a woman in her sixties or seventies in good health and CMV-seropositive.

The CDR3 nucleotides are TGTGCCAGCAGCTTAGCAGGGGACTATGGCTACACCTTC. Translation: CASSLAGDYGYTF. The rearrangement uses TRBV7-9 and TRBJ1-2; D might be TRBD1 (5 bases). There are 13 residues in the CDR3. With 0 bases removed from V and 3 bases from J, the gap between germline ends came to 5 bases. Germline CDR1 is SEHNR and CDR2 is FQNEAQ (reference sequence).

J is TRBJ1-4 and V is TRBV30; D is unresolved. Germline-derived CDR1 and CDR2 are GTSNPN and SVGIG (reference sequence). Trimming removed 2 bases from V and 10 bases from J, with 14 bases in between. The CDR3 covers 13 residues. The DNA for the CDR3 is TGTGCCTGGAGTACCCTCTGGGCCGGAAAACTGTTTTTT. This codes for CAWSTLWAGKLFF.

The rearrangement joins TRBV5-1 to TRBJ1-2; TRBD1 matches 8 bases. The V and J ends lost 4 bases and 5 bases, in that order; junction bases with no gene match: 4. CDR3 length: 13 residues. Germline V gene lookup returns CDR1 SGHRS and CDR2 YFSETQ. CDR3: CASSTDRGYGYTF. In DNA, the CDR3 is TGCGCCAGCAGCACCGACAGGGGATATGGCTACACCTTC.

The chain is built from TRBV7-2 and TRBJ1-2; D unresolved. The CDR3 is made up of 14 amino acids. The V end lost 8 bases, the J end lost 7 bases, and 20 bases lay between the germline ends. Germline CDR1 reads SGHTA; CDR2 reads FQGNSA. Here the CDR3 reads CASPARLSIVGYTF. In DNA, the CDR3 is TGTGCCAGCCCAGCCAGGCTTAGTATCGTTGGCTACACCTTC.

This sequence joins TRBV5-1 and TRBJ2-7, with D possibly matching TRBD1 (5 bases). Trimming removed 5 bases at V and 4 bases at J, with 10 bases between. CDR3 size: 12 residues. Germline values: CDR1 SGHRS, CDR2 YFSETQ. CDR3 amino acids: CASRQEGYEQYF. The CDR3 DNA reads as TGCGCCAGCAGACAGGAAGGTTACGAGCAGTACTTC. Combining the CDR3 with reference TRBV5-1 and TRBJ2-7 gives the whole variable domain KAGVTQTPRYLIKTRGQQVTLSCSPISGHRSVSWYQQTPGQGLQFLFEYFSETQRNKGNFPGRFSGRQFSNSRSEMNVSTLELGDSALYLCASRQEGYEQYFGPGTRLTVT.

V is TRBV29-1 and J is TRBJ1-1; 8 bases agree with TRBD1. Germline trimming cut 5 bases from V and 7 bases from J; bases unmatched to any gene: 6. This CDR3 is 12 amino acids long. The germline V gene encodes CDR1 SQVTM and CDR2 ANQGSEA. The CDR3 loop reads CSVLRQGSEAFF. CDR3 coding DNA: TGCAGCGTTCTTAGACAGGGGAGTGAAGCTTTCTTT. The entire variable domain, with the rest obtained from reference TRBV29-1 and TRBJ1-1, is as follows: SAVISQKPSRDICQRGTSLTIQCQVDSQVTMMFWYRQQPGQSLTLIATANQGSEATYESGFVIDKFPISRPNLTFSTLTVSNMSPEDSSIYLCSVLRQGSEAFFGQGTRLTVV.

V is TRBV27 and J is TRBJ2-7; D ambiguous. Germline CDR1 reads MNHEY; CDR2 reads SMNVEV (reference sequence). Trimming stripped 0 bases from V and 2 bases from J, with 14 bases between. The CDR3 runs to 16 residues. CDR3 sequence reads: CASSLSVGHATYEQYF. The CDR3 region has the DNA TGTGCCAGCAGTTTATCGGTTGGCCACGCCACCTACGAGCAGTACTTC.

This chain uses TRBV19 with TRBJ1-5, with 12 bases identical to TRBD1. CDR3 length equals 17 residues. The germline gives CDR1 LNHDA, CDR2 SQIVND (reference sequence). The J segment lost 8 bases and the V segment lost 7 bases, leaving 15 bases of the junction unmatched. The DNA of the CDR3 is TGTGCCAGTACCTCTCCAGGGACAGGGGGCCGGCAAGAGCCCCAGCATTTT. Translating gives CASTSPGTGGRQEPQHF.

The CDR3: CASSLGLRSRGQDNEQFF. CDR3 bases: TGTGCCAGCAGCTTAGGCCTTAGGTCCAGGGGGCAGGACAATGAGCAGTTCTTC. The V and J genes are TRBV13 and TRBJ2-1; 8 bases map to TRBD1. The V gene end was trimmed by 0 bases and the J gene end by 5 bases; junction bases not matched to a gene: 12. The CDR3 is 18 amino acids. Germline CDR1 PRHDT, CDR2 FYEKMQ (reference sequence).

The chain joins TRBV7-6 to TRBJ1-1; tentative D call: TRBD1 (6 bases). CDR3 size: 15 residues. Germline CDR1 and CDR2: SGHVS and FNYEAQ. Trimming pared 8 bases from V and 1 base from J, leaving 17 bases between. CDR3 loop: CASGEQGGGNTEAFF. CDR3 bases: TGTGCCAGCGGGGAACAGGGAGGGGGGAACACTGAAGCTTTCTTT.

There are a few counts of this clone. The rearrangement uses TRBV14 and TRBJ2-7, with D uncertain. Germline values: CDR1 SGHDN, CDR2 FVKESK. Trimming removed 6 bases at V and 3 bases at J, with 15 bases between. The CDR3 loop spans 14 amino acids. This CDR3 reads CASSSIFSVYEQYF. The CDR3, as DNA: TGTGCCAGCAGTAGCATATTTTCCGTCTACGAGCAGTACTTC.

This chain joins TRBV9 and TRBJ2-1, with 9 bases that match TRBD1. The J segment lost 4 bases and the V segment lost 1 base, leaving 6 bases of the junction unmatched. The CDR3 extends over 16 amino acids. Germline CDR1 SGDLS, CDR2 YYNGEE. The CDR3 DNA reads as TGTGCCAGCAGCGTAACGACAGGGGGTCGGTACAATGAGCAGTTCTTC. This gives the protein CASSVTTGGRYNEQFF.

V and J are TRBV27 and TRBJ2-1, with TRBD1 identical over 10 bases. Germline trimming cut 3 bases from V and 8 bases from J; bases unmatched to any gene: 1. Germline V CDR1 and CDR2: MNHEY, SMNVEV (reference sequence). The CDR3 has 13 amino acids. The DNA of the CDR3 is TGTGCCAGCAGTTTGACAGGGGGCGATGAGCAGTTCTTC. Protein product: CASSLTGGDEQFF.

This clone appeared a few times. The rearrangement joins TRBV9 to TRBJ2-2; 9 nucleotides line up with TRBD2. This CDR3 spans 16 amino acids. Germline lookup yields CDR1 SGDLS and CDR2 YYNGEE. V was clipped by 4 bases and J by 8 bases; unmatched bases: 12. In DNA form, the CDR3 reads TGTGCCAGCAGCAGCGGTCGGATAGCGGGAGTAGGGGAGCTGTTTTTT. Its protein product is CASSSGRIAGVGELFF.

The V gene is TRBV4-1, the J gene TRBJ2-7; no reliable D call. The CDR3 is 15 amino acids. The V gene's germline CDR1 is MGHRA and CDR2 YSYEKL. With 0 bases removed from V and 4 bases from J, the gap between germline ends came to 13 bases. In DNA, the CDR3 is TGCGCCAGCAGCCAAGAAGCGACCCCGTTATACGAGCAGTACTTC. It yields the protein CASSQEATPLYEQYF.

The rearrangement uses TRBV28 and TRBJ2-1; the match to TRBD1 covers 7 bases. This CDR3 comprises 14 residues. CDR1 is MDHEN and CDR2 is SYDVKM in the germline V gene. V shed 3 bases and J 8 bases; nucleotides not matched to a gene: 7. CDR3 nucleotide sequence: TGTGCCAGCAGTTTGAGACAGGGCAGAGATGAGCAGTTCTTC. It specifies CASSLRQGRDEQFF. Full variable domain (rest looked up from reference TRBV28 and TRBJ2-1): DVKVTQSSRYLVKRTGEKVFLECVQDMDHENMFWYRQDPGLGLRLIYFSYDVKMKEKGDIPEGYSVSREKKERFSLILESASTNQTSMYLCASSLRQGRDEQFFGPGTRLTVL.

The chain uses TRBV4-1 and TRBJ2-3; tentative D call: TRBD2 (5 bases). V lost 1 base and J lost 4, with 12 bases in between. Germline CDR1 is MGHRA and CDR2 is YSYEKL. This CDR3 comprises 15 residues. The CDR3: CASSQVGRRPDTQYF. CDR3 nucleotide sequence: TGCGCCAGCAGCCAAGTTGGGAGAAGGCCAGATACGCAGTATTTT.

The chain employs TRBV7-2 and TRBJ1-1; possible D gene TRBD1, 5 bases. Trimming pared 5 bases from V and 4 bases from J, leaving 11 bases between. Per germline, CDR1 SGHTA and CDR2 FQGNSA. This CDR3 spans 13 amino acids. For the CDR3, the DNA is TGTGCCAGCAGCCCCAGGGTGCGCACTGAAGCTTTCTTT. As protein: CASSPRVRTEAFF.

This clone was picked up a small number of times. The CDR3 DNA reads TGTGCCAGCAGCTTAGGACTAGCGGGAATCGGGGAGCTGTTTTTT. Translating it yields CASSLGLAGIGELFF. The chain links TRBV7-9 to TRBJ2-2; 11 bases line up with TRBD2. This CDR3 comprises 15 residues. V was clipped by 1 base and J by 7 bases; unmatched bases: 2. CDR1 and CDR2 (germline): SEHNR, FQNEAQ (reference sequence).

This chain uses TRBV6-5 with TRBJ2-7, with TRBD2 matching 8 bases. CDR3 length: 13 residues. V trimming: 6 bases; J trimming: 0 bases; junction bases outside the gene matches: 1. Germline V gene data show CDR1 as MNHEY and CDR2 as SVGAGI. CDR3 protein: CASSSGGSYEQYF. The CDR3 DNA follows: TGTGCCAGCAGCAGCGGGGGCTCCTACGAGCAGTACTTC.

This chain uses TRBV28 with TRBJ2-1; TRBD2 aligns across 11 bases. Germline loops: CDR1 MDHEN, CDR2 SYDVKM. CDR3 size: 17 residues. The J segment lost 8 bases and the V segment lost 6 bases, leaving 15 bases of the junction unmatched. The CDR3 reads CASRGGGLAGGPDEQFF. In DNA, the CDR3 is TGTGCCAGCAGGGGGGGAGGTCTAGCGGGAGGCCCGGATGAGCAGTTCTTC.

The gene calls are TRBV30 and TRBJ2-6; maybe TRBD1 (6 bases). The CDR3 consists of 16 residues. Trimming removed 2 bases at V and 0 bases at J, with 11 bases between. From germline, CDR1 is GTSNPN and CDR2 SVGIG (reference sequence). CDR3 protein: CAWSPRTASGANVLTF. The CDR3 DNA is TGTGCCTGGAGTCCCCGGACAGCCTCTGGGGCCAACGTCCTGACTTTC. The variable domain in full, completed from reference TRBV30 and TRBJ2-6, reads SQTIHQWPATLVQPVGSPLSLECTVEGTSNPNLYWYRQAAGRGLQLLFYSVGIGQISSEVPQNLSASRPQDRQFILSSKKLLLSDSGFYLCAWSPRTASGANVLTFGAGSRLTVL.

V usage is TRBV28 and J usage is TRBJ1-2; D uncertain. The CDR3 is 15 amino acids. Trimming shortened V by 5 bases and J by 4 bases, and 17 bases separated the two germline ends. CDR1 MDHEN and CDR2 SYDVKM come from the germline V gene. The CDR3 coding sequence is TGTGCCAGCAGTGCCTTCGAGGGATTTAGCTATGGCTACACCTTC. Protein sequence: CASSAFEGFSYGYTF.

The chain recombines TRBV28 with TRBJ2-1; D perhaps matches TRBD2 (6 bases). Trimming pared 8 bases from V and 2 bases from J, leaving 19 bases between. CDR1 is MDHEN and CDR2 is SYDVKM in the germline V gene. The CDR3 is made up of 16 amino acids. The CDR3 region has the DNA TGTGCCAGCGGGTTGGGTCGCGGGGCCCCCTACAATGAGCAGTTCTTC. Protein product: CASGLGRGAPYNEQFF.

The chain combines TRBV5-4 with TRBJ2-1; 12 nucleotides agree with TRBD2. The CDR3 extends over 15 amino acids. Losses at the gene ends were 2 bases for V and 8 bases for J; bases not matched to a gene: 5. Germline V lookup: CDR1 SGHNT, CDR2 YYREEE (reference sequence). The CDR3 DNA follows: TGTGCCAGCAGCTTACTAGCGGGAGGTGGGGATGAGCAGTTCTTC. It specifies CASSLLAGGGDEQFF.

The chain has TRBV30 and TRBJ2-5; D remains unclear. The CDR3 spans 12 residues. Germline CDR1 is GTSNPN and CDR2 is SVGIG (reference sequence). V lost 5 bases to trimming and J lost 0 bases, with 7 bases between them. The CDR3 sequence: CAWGRDQETQYF. CDR3 DNA: TGTGCCTGGGGGCGTGACCAAGAGACCCAGTACTTC.

The CDR3 DNA reads as TGTGCCAGCAGCCCCGACAGGGGGCGCATCGGGGAGCTGTTTTTT. Its translation is CASSPDRGRIGELFF. This chain joins TRBV11-2 and TRBJ2-2; TRBD1 matches 10 bases. In germline, CDR1 is SGHAT, CDR2 FQNNGV. The CDR3 sequence is 15 residues long. Germline trimming cut 5 bases from V and 7 bases from J; bases unmatched to any gene: 7. The whole variable domain, filled in from reference TRBV11-2 and TRBJ2-2, reads EAGVAQSPRYKIIEKRQSVAFWCNPISGHATLYWYQQILGQGPKLLIQFQNNGVVDDSQLPKDRFSAERLKGVDSTLKIQPAKLEDSAVYLCASSPDRGRIGELFFGEGSRLTVL.